This record concerns one T cell receptor (beta chain) sequence. The sample originates from a study of blood T cell repertoires in COVID-19. About the research overall: PBMCs, B-cell-depleted T cells, or T cells provided the cDNA or gDNA that made up the material.

Authors' analysis steps: From reference gene primer amplification, estimates of nucleated cell counts were derived. Clones were read by immunoSEQ multiplex PCR, and TCRdb kept only the in-frame ones, dropping some. That table supplies the V and J calls and clone size; D and trimming were determined from the DNA. Seen here are fewer than 200,000 clones, about 83% observed once, and the top ten hold roughly 19%. The CDR3 runs to 15 residues. Trimming removed 4 bases from V and 6 bases from J; junction bases left unmatched: 6. Germline V gene lookup returns CDR1 LGHDT and CDR2 YNNKEL (reference sequence).

The receptor was derived from a woman aged 70-85 years who had recovered from COVID-19. The sequenced sample consisted of peripheral blood. The genes are TRBV3-1 (or the pseudogene TRBV3-2) and TRBJ2-1; 10 bases are a match to TRBD2. In nucleotides, the CDR3 is TGTGCCAGCAGCCCCAGCGGGAGGGCCTTCAATGAGCAGTTCTTC. Its protein is CASSPSGRAFNEQFF.